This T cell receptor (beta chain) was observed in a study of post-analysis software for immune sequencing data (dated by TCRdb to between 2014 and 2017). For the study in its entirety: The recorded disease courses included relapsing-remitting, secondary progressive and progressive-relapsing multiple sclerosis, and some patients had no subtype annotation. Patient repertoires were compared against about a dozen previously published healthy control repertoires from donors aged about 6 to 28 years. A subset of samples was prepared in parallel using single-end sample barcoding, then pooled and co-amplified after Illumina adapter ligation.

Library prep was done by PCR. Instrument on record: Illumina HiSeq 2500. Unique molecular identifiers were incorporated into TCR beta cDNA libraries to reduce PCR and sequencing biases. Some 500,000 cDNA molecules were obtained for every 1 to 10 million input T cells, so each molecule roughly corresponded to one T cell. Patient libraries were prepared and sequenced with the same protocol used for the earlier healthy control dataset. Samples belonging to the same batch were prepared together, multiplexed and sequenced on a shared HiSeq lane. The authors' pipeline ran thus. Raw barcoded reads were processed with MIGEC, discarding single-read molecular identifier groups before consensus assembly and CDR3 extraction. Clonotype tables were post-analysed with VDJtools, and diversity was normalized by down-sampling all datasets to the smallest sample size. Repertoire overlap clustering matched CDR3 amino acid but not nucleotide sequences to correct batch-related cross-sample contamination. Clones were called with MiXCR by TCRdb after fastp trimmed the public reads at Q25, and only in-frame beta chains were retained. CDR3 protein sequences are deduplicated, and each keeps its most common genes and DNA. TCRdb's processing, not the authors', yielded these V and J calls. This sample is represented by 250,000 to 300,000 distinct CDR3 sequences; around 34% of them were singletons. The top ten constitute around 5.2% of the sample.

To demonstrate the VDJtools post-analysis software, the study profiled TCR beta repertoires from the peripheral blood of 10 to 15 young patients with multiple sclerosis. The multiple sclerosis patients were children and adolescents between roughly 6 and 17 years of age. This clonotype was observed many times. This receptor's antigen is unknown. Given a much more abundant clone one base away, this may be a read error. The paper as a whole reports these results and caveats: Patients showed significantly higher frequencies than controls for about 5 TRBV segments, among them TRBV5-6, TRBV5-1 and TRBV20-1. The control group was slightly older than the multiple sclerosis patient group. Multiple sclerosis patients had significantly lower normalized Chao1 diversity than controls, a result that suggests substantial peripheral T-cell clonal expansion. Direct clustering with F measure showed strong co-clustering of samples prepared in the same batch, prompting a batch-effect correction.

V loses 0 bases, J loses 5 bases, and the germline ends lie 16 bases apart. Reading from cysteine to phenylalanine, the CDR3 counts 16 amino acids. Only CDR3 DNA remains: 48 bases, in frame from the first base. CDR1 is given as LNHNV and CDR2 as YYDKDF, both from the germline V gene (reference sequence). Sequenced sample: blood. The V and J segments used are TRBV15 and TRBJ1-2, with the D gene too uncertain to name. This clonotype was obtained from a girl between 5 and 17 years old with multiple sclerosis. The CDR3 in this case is CATSRDRSTRSYGYTF. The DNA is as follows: TGTGCCACCAGCAGAGATCGATCAACCAGGAGTTATGGCTACACCTTC.